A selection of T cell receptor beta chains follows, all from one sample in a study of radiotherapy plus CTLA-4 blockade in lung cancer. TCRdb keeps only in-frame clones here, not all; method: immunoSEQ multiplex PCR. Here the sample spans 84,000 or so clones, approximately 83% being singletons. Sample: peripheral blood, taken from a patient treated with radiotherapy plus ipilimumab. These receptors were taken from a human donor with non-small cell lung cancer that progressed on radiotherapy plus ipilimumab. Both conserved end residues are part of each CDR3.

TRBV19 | CASSLWTSPVGYTF
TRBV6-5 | CASRRTPGQTYEQYF
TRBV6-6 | CANRRPGTRATDTQYF
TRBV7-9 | CASSLGDLGSTDTQYF
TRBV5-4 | CASSAGTRSETQYF
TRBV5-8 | CASSFTGGYGYTF
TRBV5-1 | CASSLSSGSTDTQYF
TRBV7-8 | CASSLLRGPPQHF
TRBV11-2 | CASGTPPGEQYF
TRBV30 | CAWSPGVDTEAFF
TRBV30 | CAWTYGTVNEKLFF
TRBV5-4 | CASSYRGGGSYNSPLHF
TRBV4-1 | CASSQLQAVSEPQHF
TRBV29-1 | CSVGGGQGAGGYTF
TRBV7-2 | CASSYGVPGELFF
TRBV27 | CASSLSGQTNTEAFF
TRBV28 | CASSLGRNYGYTF
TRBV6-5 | CASRQGGITGELFF
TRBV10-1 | CATPFVAGVSYEQYF
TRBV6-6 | CASTRTGNNEQFF
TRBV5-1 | CASSFGTMNTEAFF
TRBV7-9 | CASSVGQGPYEQYF
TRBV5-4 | CASSLGLAGVQYEQYF
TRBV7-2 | CASSPLDAWGGELFF
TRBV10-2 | CASHYSGRGHEQFF
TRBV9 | CASSLEGQRDTQYF
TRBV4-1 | CASSQQDTSNQPQHF
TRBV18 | CASSPLPQASTDTQYF